This TCR beta chain was observed in a study of T-cell reconstitution after alpha-beta-depleted transplantation in children. A library of TCRbeta sequences, prepared with unique molecular identifiers, was generated. From the PCR reads, TCRdb called clonotypes with MiXCR, one entry per CDR3 protein. The data contain some 350,000 distinct CDR3 sequences, 10% of them singletons. The CDR3 length is 16 residues. J was trimmed by 8 bases and V by 5 bases; bases with no gene match: 8. Germline CDR1 reads SEHNR; CDR2 reads FQNEAQ (reference sequence). This clonotype showed up just a few times. The genes are TRBV7-9 and TRBJ2-1, with 14 bases identical to TRBD2. The TCR originated in a human donor who donated a stem cell graft to a child with acute lymphoblastic leukemia. The sample in question was PBMCs from the stem cell graft donor, obtained from the stem cell graft. For the CDR3, the DNA is TGTGCCAGCAGCACCCCCGGGACTAGCGGGAGTTATGAGCAGTTCTTC. It specifies CASSTPGTSGSYEQFF.